This T cell receptor (beta chain) was documented in a study of shared clonotypes between healthy human individuals. Overall study: Donor ages ranged 18 to 49 years: a couple of women, a few men.

The table came from immunoSEQ multiplex PCR; TCRdb's copy has only in-frame clones and leaves some out. Of approximately 530,000 clones in the sample, 90% to 97% were seen once. Regarding this clone: Other DNA sequences in this specimen translate into the identical CDR3.

Germline CDR1 KGHSH, CDR2 LQKENI. CDR3 length: 14 residues. V was trimmed by 2 bases and J by 1 base, leaving 6 bases between them. The chain joins TRBV18 to TRBJ2-1, with D possibly matching TRBD2 (5 bases). The sample taken for sequencing was naive CD4+ T cells sorted from blood. Subset noted: CD45RA+ positively selected. This clonotype was obtained from a woman in her twenties or thirties in good health. The CDR3 sequence: CASSPTGSYNEQFF. The CDR3 region has the DNA TGTGCCAGCTCACCAACGGGGTCCTACAATGAGCAGTTCTTC.